These 26 T cell receptor beta chains share one sample of origin, sequenced in a study of patients and donors after allogeneic stem cell transplantation. One entry per CDR3 protein, called by TCRdb with MiXCR from the RT-PCR reads. The data contain about 24,000 distinct CDR3 sequences, about 45% of them singletons. The sequenced sample consisted of blood, either unsorted or a sorted T cell fraction (not recorded which). Receptors were obtained from a human donor who was either an allogeneic HSCT recipient or a stem cell or donor lymphocyte infusion donor (not recorded which). It is not recorded whose cells these are; they may come from a transplant donor.

This chain uses TRBV20-1 with TRBJ1-1; perhaps TRBD1 as D (5 bases). From germline, CDR1 is DFQATT and CDR2 SNEGSKA (reference sequence). This CDR3 spans 15 amino acids. V was trimmed by 0 bases and J by 1 base, leaving 12 bases between them. CDR3 in DNA: TGCAGTGCTAGAGATTGGGGGTACCCGAACACTGAAGCTTTCTTT. Protein product: CSARDWGYPNTEAFF.

V gene TRBV5-5 combines with J gene TRBJ2-7; a weak D match, TRBD1 (6 bases). Germline assignment: CDR1 SGHKS and CDR2 YYEKEE (reference sequence). The CDR3 extends over 15 amino acids. The germline V and J ends were trimmed by 0 bases and 2 bases, with 12 bases remaining between them. The CDR3 region is CASSLVWTAPYEQYF. The CDR3 DNA follows: TGTGCCAGCAGCTTGGTATGGACAGCCCCCTACGAGCAGTACTTC.

The gene calls are TRBV12-3 or TRBV12-4 and TRBJ2-1; D gene ambiguous. This CDR3 comprises 13 residues. Trimming left V 0 bases short and J 9 bases short, with 9 bases between. The CDR3 reads CASSLAGGGEQFF. The CDR3, as DNA: TGTGCCAGCAGTTTAGCTGGCGGTGGTGAGCAGTTCTTC.

In its sample, this clonotype was seen once. The J gene is TRBJ2-3, the V gene TRBV10-3, with a weak D call TRBD1 (7 bases). The CDR3 loop spans 15 amino acids. V shed 4 bases and J shed 4 bases, with 15 bases lying between them. Germline V gene lookup returns CDR1 ENHRY and CDR2 SYGVKD. CDR3 sequence reads: CAISVDREVADTQYF. The CDR3 region has the DNA TGTGCCATCAGTGTCGACAGGGAGGTCGCAGATACGCAGTATTTT.

J is TRBJ1-1 and V is TRBV5-6, with D tentatively TRBD1 (6 bases). CDR3 size: 14 residues. Trimming took off 2 bases at V and 0 bases at J, with 8 bases between the two ends. The germline gives CDR1 SGHDT, CDR2 YYEEEE. Here the CDR3 DNA reads TGTGCCAGCAGCTTTCAGGGGATGAACACTGAAGCTTTCTTT. It translates to CASSFQGMNTEAFF.

The chain combines TRBV4-1 with TRBJ1-5; tentatively, D is TRBD1 (5 bases). The CDR3 totals 18 residues. Per the germline V gene, CDR1 is MGHRA and CDR2 is YSYEKL. V dropped 1 base and J dropped 6 bases, with 22 bases sitting between them. CDR3 coding DNA: TGCGCCAGCAGCCAAGGAGGGGCGGGACGCACCATGAGTCAGCCCCAGCATTTT. It is translated as CASSQGGAGRTMSQPQHF.

This clonotype was picked up one time. The chain employs TRBV12-3 or TRBV12-4 and TRBJ2-3; 11 bases agree with TRBD2. V lost 5 bases to trimming and J lost 3 bases; unmatched junction nucleotides: 13. The CDR3 totals 18 residues. CDR3 region: CASSLQPGLAGMTDTQYF. The CDR3 nucleotides are TGTGCCAGCAGTCTTCAGCCTGGACTAGCGGGTATGACAGATACGCAGTATTTT.

The table lists this clonotype with a few counts. The V call is TRBV28, the J call TRBJ2-6, with TRBD2 identical over 7 bases. Germline assignment: CDR1 MDHEN and CDR2 SYDVKM. The trim removed 2 bases at V and 2 bases at J, leaving 0 bases unmatched. The CDR3 loop spans 15 amino acids. This chain's CDR3 is CASSLRGAGANVLTF. CDR3 DNA: TGTGCCAGCAGTTTACGGGGGGCTGGGGCCAACGTCCTGACTTTC.

This clonotype was counted once. CDR3 loop: CASSITRMGYQPQHF. CDR3 nucleotide sequence: TGTGCCAGTAGTATCACAAGGATGGGATATCAGCCCCAGCATTTT. V gene TRBV19 combines with J gene TRBJ1-5; no firm D call. This CDR3 is built from 15 residues. Germline CDR1 reads LNHDA; CDR2 reads SQIVND (reference sequence). The V end was cut by 3 bases, the J end by 5 bases, with 14 bases between.

The chain recombines TRBV12-3 or TRBV12-4 with TRBJ1-4; weak D call: TRBD1 (5 bases). There are 13 residues in the CDR3. V was pared by 2 bases and J by 8 bases, with 9 bases between. The CDR3 region has the DNA TGTGCCAGCAGTTTACAGGGATGGGAAAAACTGTTTTTT. Residues: CASSLQGWEKLFF.

The gene calls are TRBV6-5 and TRBJ1-1, with TRBD1 matching 9 bases. The V gene end was trimmed by 6 bases and the J gene end by 4 bases; junction bases not matched to a gene: 3. Looked up from germline, CDR1 is MNHEY and CDR2 is SVGAGI. This CDR3 contains 13 residues. This chain's CDR3 is CASRGQGGTEAFF. The CDR3 DNA sequence: TGTGCCAGCAGGGGACAGGGCGGCACTGAAGCTTTCTTT.

This clonotype showed up just a few times. The V call is TRBV5-8, the J call TRBJ1-5; 7 nucleotides match TRBD1. J was trimmed by 4 bases and V by 2 bases; bases with no gene match: 6. Germline CDR1 and CDR2: SGHTS and YDEGEE. The CDR3 consists of 15 residues. CDR3 DNA: TGTGCCAGCAGCTTAGCCGGGACAGCAAATCAGCCCCAGCATTTT. It yields the protein CASSLAGTANQPQHF. The whole variable domain, filled in from reference TRBV5-8 and TRBJ1-5, reads EAGVTQSPTHLIKTRGQQATLRCSPISGHTSVYWYQQALGLGLQFLLWYDEGEERNRGNFPPRFSGRQFPNYSSELNVNALELEDSALYLCASSLAGTANQPQHFGDGTRLSIL.

This clonotype appeared once. The V call is TRBV2, the J call TRBJ2-5; the D gene could be TRBD1 or TRBD2 (5 bases each). V lost 3 bases, J lost 5 bases, and 13 bases lay in between. This CDR3 comprises 14 residues. Per the germline V gene, CDR1 is SNHLY and CDR2 is FYNNEI. The CDR3 bases are TGTGCCAGCAGTGAGTGGGCAGGGAGCGAGACCCAGTACTTC. It yields the protein CASSEWAGSETQYF.

This clonotype was counted only a few times. The chain joins TRBV12-3 or TRBV12-4 to TRBJ2-3; the D call may be TRBD1 or TRBD2 (5 bases each). This CDR3 spans 14 amino acids. Trimming stripped 5 bases from V and 1 base from J, with 10 bases between. The CDR3 DNA reads as TGTGCCAGCAGTCCCCGGGGCGGCACAGATACGCAGTATTTT. It codes for CASSPRGGTDTQYF.

This clonotype showed up just a few times. The chain recombines TRBV5-1 with TRBJ1-4; no clear D gene. The germline CDR1 and CDR2 sequences are SGHRS and YFSETQ. The length of the CDR3 is 14 residues. Trimming removed 2 bases from V and 8 bases from J, with 13 bases in between. The CDR3 loop is CASSLGPRREKLFF. In DNA, the CDR3 is TGCGCCAGCAGCTTAGGGCCCAGAAGGGAAAAACTGTTTTTT.

This rearrangement joins TRBV7-3 to TRBJ2-2; 10 nucleotides align to TRBD2. The germline V gene has CDR1 SGHTA and CDR2 FQGTGA. The CDR3 has 18 amino acids. The trim removed 3 bases at V and 2 bases at J, leaving 9 bases unmatched. The CDR3 is CASSFRLAGAANTGELFF. The CDR3 DNA sequence: TGTGCCAGCAGCTTCCGCCTAGCGGGAGCCGCAAACACCGGGGAGCTGTTTTTT.

This clonotype was counted between two and nine times. The chain links TRBV7-6 to TRBJ1-4; D remains unclear. V dropped 3 bases and J dropped 6 bases, with 11 bases sitting between them. Germline-derived CDR1 and CDR2 are SGHVS and FNYEAQ. This CDR3 contains 14 residues. CDR3 DNA sequence: TGTGCCAGCAGCTTTACAGATAATCATGAAAAACTGTTTTTT. Amino acids: CASSFTDNHEKLFF. Together with reference TRBV7-6 and TRBJ1-4, the CDR3 gives the full variable domain: GAGVSQSPRYKVTKRGQDVALRCDPISGHVSLYWYRQALGQGPEFLTYFNYEAQQDKSGLPNDRFSAERPEGSISTLTIQRTEQRDSAMYRCASSFTDNHEKLFFGSGTQLSVL.

CDR3: CAARDGGTDNSPLHF. For the CDR3, the DNA is TGTGCCGCACGGGACGGCGGGACGGATAATTCACCCCTCCACTTT. The chain is built from TRBV19 and TRBJ1-6, with D possibly TRBD1 on 5 matching bases. The CDR3 covers 15 residues. Trimming removed 11 bases at V and 5 bases at J, with 19 bases between. CDR1 and CDR2 (germline): LNHDA, SQIVND (reference sequence).

The chain couples TRBV24-1 to TRBJ2-1; either TRBD1 or TRBD2 may supply D (5 bases each). The CDR3 spans 16 residues. Germline V gene lookup returns CDR1 KGHDR and CDR2 SFDVKD. V lost 3 bases, J lost 0 bases, and 11 bases lay in between. CDR3 loop: CATSDMGPTSYNEQFF. CDR3 DNA sequence: TGTGCCACCAGTGATATGGGACCCACCTCCTACAATGAGCAGTTCTTC.

This clonotype was seen a single time. This chain joins TRBV9 and TRBJ2-3, with a tentative D call TRBD2 (5 bases). This CDR3 region has 17 residues. Trimming pared 7 bases from V and 1 base from J, leaving 22 bases between. Per germline, CDR1 SGDLS and CDR2 YYNGEE. Written as DNA, the CDR3 is TGTGCCAGCTGTACCGGCCATACCCACGGGGGCACAGATACGCAGTATTTT. This translates into CASCTGHTHGGTDTQYF. Full variable domain (missing parts from reference TRBV9 and TRBJ2-3): DSGVTQTPKHLITATGQRVTLRCSPRSGDLSVYWYQQSLDQGLQFLIQYYNGEERAKGNILERFSAQQFPDLHSELNLSSLELGDSALYFCASCTGHTHGGTDTQYFGPGTRLTVL.

The table lists this clonotype with many counts. The genes are TRBV5-1 and TRBJ1-1; D is unclear. Per the germline V gene, CDR1 is SGHRS and CDR2 is YFSETQ. The CDR3 is 13 residues long. V shed 1 base and J shed 1 base, with 5 bases lying between them. The CDR3 reads CASSLWGNTEAFF. CDR3 sequence (DNA): TGCGCCAGCAGCTTGTGGGGGAACACTGAAGCTTTCTTT.

This clonotype was detected only a few times. The chain combines TRBV12-3 or TRBV12-4 with TRBJ2-5; D is ambiguous. Trimming removed 2 bases from V and 7 bases from J, with 11 bases in between. This CDR3 comprises 13 residues. In DNA, the CDR3 is TGTGCCAGCAGTTTACGGCACCTCAGGACCCAGTACTTC. Its protein product is CASSLRHLRTQYF.

This clonotype was observed a few times. This chain joins TRBV27 and TRBJ1-2; D uncertain. CDR3 size: 14 residues. V lost 4 bases and J 2 bases, leaving 11 bases between the germline ends. Germline V gives CDR1 MNHEY, CDR2 SMNVEV (reference sequence). This CDR3 reads CASSSHIDNYGYTF. CDR3 sequence (DNA): TGTGCCAGCAGTTCTCACATCGACAACTATGGCTACACCTTC.

The rearrangement links TRBV9 to TRBJ1-1; 7 nucleotides line up with TRBD1. The CDR3 is 14 amino acids. Losses at the gene ends were 3 bases for V and 6 bases for J; bases not matched to a gene: 8. Germline V gene data show CDR1 as SGDLS and CDR2 as YYNGEE. CDR3 protein: CASSAEGADSEAFF. For the CDR3, the DNA is TGTGCCAGCAGCGCGGAGGGGGCAGACTCTGAAGCTTTCTTT.

This chain uses TRBV12-3 or TRBV12-4 with TRBJ1-5, with 7 bases identical to TRBD1. Unmatched junction bases numbered 8, after V lost 6 bases and J lost 0 bases. The CDR3 has 16 amino acids. The CDR3 region is CASRSNRGYSNQPQHF. CDR3 bases: TGTGCCAGCAGGTCCAACAGGGGTTATAGCAATCAGCCCCAGCATTTT.

In its sample, this clonotype was seen a few times. The rearrangement joins TRBV12-3 or TRBV12-4 to TRBJ2-1; D is perhaps TRBD1 (6 bases). The CDR3 totals 12 residues. V was pared by 5 bases and J by 9 bases, with 11 bases between. CDR3 sequence reads: CASSTQGIEQFF. In DNA form, the CDR3 reads TGTGCCAGCAGTACCCAGGGGATTGAGCAGTTCTTC.